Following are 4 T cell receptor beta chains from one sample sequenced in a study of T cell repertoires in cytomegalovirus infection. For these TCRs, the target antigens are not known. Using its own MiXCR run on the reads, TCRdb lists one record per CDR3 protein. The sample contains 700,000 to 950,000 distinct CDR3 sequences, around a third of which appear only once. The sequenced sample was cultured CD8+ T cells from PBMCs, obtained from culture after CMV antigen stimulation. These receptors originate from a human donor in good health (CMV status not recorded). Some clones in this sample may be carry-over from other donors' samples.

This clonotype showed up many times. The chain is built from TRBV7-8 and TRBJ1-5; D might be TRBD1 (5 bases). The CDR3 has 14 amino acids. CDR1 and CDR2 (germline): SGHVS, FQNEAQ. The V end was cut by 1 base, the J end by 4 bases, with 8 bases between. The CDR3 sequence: CASSLGQINQPQHF. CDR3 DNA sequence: TGTGCCAGCAGCTTAGGACAGATAAATCAGCCCCAGCATTTT.

CDR3 nucleotides: TGTGCCAGCAGCGACTTGAGCTACACCTTC. This sequence encodes CASSDLSYTF. The J gene is TRBJ1-2, the V gene TRBV2; D remains ambiguous. The CDR3 covers 10 residues. The germline V and J ends were trimmed by 6 bases and 9 bases, with 8 bases remaining between them. Germline assignment: CDR1 SNHLY and CDR2 FYNNEI.

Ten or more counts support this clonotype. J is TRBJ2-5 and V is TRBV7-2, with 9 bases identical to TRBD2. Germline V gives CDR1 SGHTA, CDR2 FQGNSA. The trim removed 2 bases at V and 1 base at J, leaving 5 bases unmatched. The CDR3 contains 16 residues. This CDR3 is CASSLNSGGSQETQYF. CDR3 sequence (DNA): TGTGCCAGCAGCTTAAATAGCGGGGGTTCCCAAGAGACCCAGTACTTC.

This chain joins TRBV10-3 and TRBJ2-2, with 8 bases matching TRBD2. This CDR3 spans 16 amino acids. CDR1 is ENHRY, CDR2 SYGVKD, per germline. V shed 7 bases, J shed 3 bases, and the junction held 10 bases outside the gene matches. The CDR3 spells CAITSGSGVDTGELFF. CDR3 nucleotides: TGTGCCATCACCTCGGGTAGCGGGGTAGACACCGGGGAGCTGTTTTTT.